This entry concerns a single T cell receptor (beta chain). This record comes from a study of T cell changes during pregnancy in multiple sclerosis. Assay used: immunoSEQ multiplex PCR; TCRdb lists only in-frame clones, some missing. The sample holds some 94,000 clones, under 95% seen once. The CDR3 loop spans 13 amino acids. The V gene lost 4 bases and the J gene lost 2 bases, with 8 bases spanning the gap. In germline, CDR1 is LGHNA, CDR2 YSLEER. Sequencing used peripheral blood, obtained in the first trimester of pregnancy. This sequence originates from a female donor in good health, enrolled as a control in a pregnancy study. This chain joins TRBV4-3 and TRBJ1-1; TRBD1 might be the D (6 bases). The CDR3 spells CASSRQDNTEAFF. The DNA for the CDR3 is TGCGCCAGCAGCCGACAGGACAACACTGAAGCTTTCTTT.